This TCR beta chain was documented in a study of control samples from healthy donors and cancer patients. A few counts support this clone. The CDR3 has 16 residues. In germline, CDR1 is LGHDT, CDR2 YNNKEL (reference sequence). With 6 bases clipped from V and 6 bases from J, the junction kept 7 bases outside the gene matches. Sequenced by immunoSEQ multiplex PCR; TCRdb stores in-frame clones only, minus some. Of roughly 50,000 clones listed, 85% to 95% are singletons. This receptor was obtained from a young man with colorectal cancer. This chain uses TRBV3-1 (or the pseudogene TRBV3-2) with TRBJ1-6, with 11 bases fitting TRBD1. Input material: PBMCs. CDR3 sequence reads: CASRLGQGASNSPLHF. For the CDR3, the DNA is TGTGCCAGCAGACTCGGACAGGGGGCTAGTAATTCACCCCTCCACTTT.